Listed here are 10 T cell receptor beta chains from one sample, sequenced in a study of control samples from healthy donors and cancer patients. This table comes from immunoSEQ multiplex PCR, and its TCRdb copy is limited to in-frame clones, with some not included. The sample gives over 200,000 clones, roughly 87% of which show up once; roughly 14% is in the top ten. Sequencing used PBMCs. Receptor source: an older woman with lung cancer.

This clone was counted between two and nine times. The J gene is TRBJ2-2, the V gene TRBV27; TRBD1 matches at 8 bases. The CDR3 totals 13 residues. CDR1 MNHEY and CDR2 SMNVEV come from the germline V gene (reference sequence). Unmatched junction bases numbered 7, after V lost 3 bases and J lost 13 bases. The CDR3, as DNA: TGTGCCAGCAGTTTGAACAGGGGGACCCCGCTGTTTTTT. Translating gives CASSLNRGTPLFF.

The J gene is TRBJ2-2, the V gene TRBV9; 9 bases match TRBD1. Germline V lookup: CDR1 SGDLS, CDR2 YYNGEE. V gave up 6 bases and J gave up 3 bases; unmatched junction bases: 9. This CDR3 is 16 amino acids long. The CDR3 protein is CASTPRGDRDTGELFF. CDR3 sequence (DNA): TGTGCCAGCACCCCTAGAGGGGACAGGGACACCGGGGAGCTGTTTTTT.

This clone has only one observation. CDR3 in amino acids: CASSRHPGTANTEAFF. CDR3 DNA sequence: TGTGCCAGCAGTCGCCATCCCGGGACGGCGAACACTGAAGCTTTCTTT. The J gene is TRBJ1-1, the V gene TRBV28; maybe TRBD1 (5 bases). Germline CDR1 reads MDHEN; CDR2 reads SYDVKM. The germline V and J ends were trimmed by 5 bases and 1 base, with 17 bases remaining between them. The CDR3 has 16 residues.

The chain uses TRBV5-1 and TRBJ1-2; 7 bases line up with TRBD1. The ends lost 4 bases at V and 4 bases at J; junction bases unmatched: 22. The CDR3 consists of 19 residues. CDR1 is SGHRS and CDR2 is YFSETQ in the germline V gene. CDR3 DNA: TGCGCCAGCAGCCGGCCCCCAGGGACAGAGCTTTACGACCTCTATGGCTACACCTTC. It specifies CASSRPPGTELYDLYGYTF. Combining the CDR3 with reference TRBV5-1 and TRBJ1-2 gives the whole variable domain KAGVTQTPRYLIKTRGQQVTLSCSPISGHRSVSWYQQTPGQGLQFLFEYFSETQRNKGNFPGRFSGRQFSNSRSEMNVSTLELGDSALYLCASSRPPGTELYDLYGYTFGSGTRLTVV.

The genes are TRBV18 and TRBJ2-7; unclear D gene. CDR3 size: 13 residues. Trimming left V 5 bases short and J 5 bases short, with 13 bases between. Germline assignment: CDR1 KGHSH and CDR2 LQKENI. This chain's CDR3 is CASSVTWLDEQYF. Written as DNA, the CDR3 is TGTGCCAGCTCAGTGACGTGGCTGGACGAGCAGTACTTC. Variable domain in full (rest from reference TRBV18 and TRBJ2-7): NAGVMQNPRHLVRRRGQEARLRCSPMKGHSHVYWYRQLPEEGLKFMVYLQKENIIDESGMPKERFSAEFPKEGPSILRIQQVVRGDSAAYFCASSVTWLDEQYFGPGTRLTVT.

This CDR3 is CSVPSVPGLNTEAFF. CDR3 nucleotide sequence: TGCAGCGTCCCAAGCGTCCCTGGACTCAACACTGAAGCTTTCTTT. The chain employs TRBV29-1 and TRBJ1-1; D is undetermined. The CDR3 has 15 residues. Trimming left V 6 bases short and J 2 bases short, with 19 bases between. Looked up from germline, CDR1 is SQVTM and CDR2 is ANQGSEA.

CDR3 bases: TGTGCCACCAGTGATCCGGGACAGGGGGACAATGAGCAGTTCTTC. Translation: CATSDPGQGDNEQFF. The rearrangement uses TRBV24-1 and TRBJ2-1, with 11 bases matching TRBD1. Germline V lookup: CDR1 KGHDR, CDR2 SFDVKD. V was clipped by 3 bases and J by 5 bases; unmatched bases: 2. This CDR3 has 15 residues.

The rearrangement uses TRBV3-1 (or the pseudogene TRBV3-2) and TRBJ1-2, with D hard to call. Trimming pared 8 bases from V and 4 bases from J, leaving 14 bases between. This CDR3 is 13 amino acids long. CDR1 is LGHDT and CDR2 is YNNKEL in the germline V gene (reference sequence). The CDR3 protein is CASSGVTSYGYTF. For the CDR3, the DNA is TGTGCCAGCTCAGGTGTAACCTCCTATGGCTACACCTTC.

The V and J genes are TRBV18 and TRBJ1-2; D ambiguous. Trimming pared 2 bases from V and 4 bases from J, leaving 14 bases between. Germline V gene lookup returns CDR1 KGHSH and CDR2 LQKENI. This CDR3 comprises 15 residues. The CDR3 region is CASSPGIGERYGYTF. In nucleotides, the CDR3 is TGTGCCAGCTCACCAGGCATCGGGGAACGCTATGGCTACACCTTC.

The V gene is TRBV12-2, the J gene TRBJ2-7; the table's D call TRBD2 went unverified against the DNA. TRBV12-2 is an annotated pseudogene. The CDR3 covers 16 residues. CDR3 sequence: CASRLKGAGGFNEQYF. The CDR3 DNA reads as TGTGCAAGTCGCTTAAAAGGGGCGGGAGGTTTCAACGAGCAGTACTTC.